The clone carrying this T cell receptor beta chain was counted at least ten times. This entry belongs to a study of response to subunit inactivated influenza vaccine. CDR3 length: 16 amino acids. The trim removed 6 bases at V and 4 bases at J, leaving 5 bases unmatched. TCRdb re-derived calls from the RT-PCR reads in MiXCR, one entry per CDR3 protein. The table shows roughly 620,000 distinct CDR3 sequences, with over 9% occurring only once. The data were also submitted as part of a second study, on T cells expressing NK-cell markers. Per that study: Making the TCR beta cDNA relied on 5'RACE template switching with UMIs. Source material for TCR beta repertoires consisted of sorted CD3+CD56+NKG2C+, CD3+CD56+NKG2C- and CD3+CD56-NKG2C+ T cells. Whether expanded NKG2C+ T cell clones were HCMV-specific remained unclear.

Source: PBMCs from blood, taken on the day of vaccination. The sequence was collected from a man between 45 and 60 years old who received an inactivated influenza vaccine. The rearrangement joins TRBV12-3 or TRBV12-4 to TRBJ2-2; 13 bases align to TRBD2. The chain's CDR3 is CASSLRLAGGTGELFF. Here the CDR3 DNA reads TGTGCCAGCAGCTTAAGACTAGCGGGGGGCACCGGGGAGCTGTTTTTT.